This is a list of T cell receptor beta chains from one sample in a study of T cell changes during pregnancy in multiple sclerosis. Sequencing used immunoSEQ multiplex PCR; TCRdb keeps in-frame clones, though not all of them. The top ten hold 8% to 9% of the sample, which has over 25,000 clones, 88% seen once. The sample consisted of CD8+ T cells from peripheral blood mononuclear cells, taken in the second trimester of pregnancy. The source of these receptors is a female donor with multiple sclerosis, enrolled in a pregnancy study. Both conserved end residues are part of each CDR3. The listing skips clone size in some rows; elsewhere it reads once, few, many or a size class.

abundance	v_gene	j_gene	CDR3aa
-	TRBV9	TRBJ2-7	CASSVFARREGEQYF
-	TRBV5-6	TRBJ2-7	CASSEPGQGLYEQYF
-	TRBV19	TRBJ1-5	CASMGQGARRNQPQHF
-	TRBV19	TRBJ2-1	CASSSRRGRTQAYNEQFF
few	TRBV5-4	TRBJ1-1	CASSSTGAYTEAFF
-	TRBV18	TRBJ2-7	CASSPRGQGAEQYF
-	TRBV13	TRBJ1-5	CASSLEGGGGNQPQHF
-	TRBV6-5	TRBJ2-3	CASSYRRGGTDTQYF
-	TRBV4-2	TRBJ1-2	CASSPIGQGYGYTF
-	TRBV7-8	TRBJ2-3	CASSRDRADTQYF
-	TRBV15	TRBJ1-1	CATSSGGENTEAFF